This T cell receptor (beta chain) was found in a study of T cell responses to AZD1222 COVID-19 vaccine. About the study: Pooling was applied to second doses at about 4 or about 12 weeks. Study conclusions and caveats: Donors, mostly white British, included more females; clonal diversity was possibly underestimated. Repertoire sampling was restricted to post-peak T cell response timepoints.

Clones were sequenced by immunoSEQ multiplex PCR, and TCRdb holds only the in-frame ones, with some missing. The sample has roughly 130,000 clones, 85% to 90% seen once. This clone was observed a single time. Its antigen is as yet unknown. This CDR3 is 17 amino acids long. The V gene lost 0 bases and the J gene lost 4 bases, with 17 bases spanning the gap. Germline V CDR1 and CDR2: SGDLS, YYNGEE. The sequence derives from an adult in good health. The V and J genes are TRBV9 and TRBJ1-3; D is possibly TRBD1 (5 bases). The starting material was peripheral blood, obtained on day 0 of AZD1222 vaccination. This chain's CDR3 is CASSVGGGERKGNTIYF. The CDR3 DNA sequence: TGTGCCAGCAGCGTAGGGGGAGGGGAGCGCAAGGGAAACACCATATATTTT.